These 6 T cell receptor beta chains came from one sample sequenced in a study of T-cell memory formation after mild COVID-19. A single record per CDR3 protein comes from TCRdb applying MiXCR to the 5' RACE reads. The data hold under 400,000 distinct CDR3 sequences, with roughly 20% observed a single time. The sample consisted of PBMCs or a T cell subset sorted from them (not recorded which). The receptors stem from an adult woman who had mild COVID-19 (a few samples of this study predate the infection). Cell type and time point are not known.

The genes are TRBV25-1 and TRBJ1-2; 7 bases map to TRBD1. The ends lost 3 bases at V and 8 bases at J; junction bases unmatched: 15. Germline V gives CDR1 MGHDK, CDR2 SYGVNS. The CDR3 runs to 16 residues. CDR3 in DNA: TGTGCCAGCAGTGAGGCAGGGGGAACGATCTTATGGGGCTACACCTTC. It translates to CASSEAGGTILWGYTF.

This clonotype showed up just a few times. The chain is built from TRBV9 and TRBJ1-6, with D unresolved. The CDR3 length is 14 residues. V shed 0 bases and J shed 7 bases, with 8 bases lying between them. Germline lookup yields CDR1 SGDLS and CDR2 YYNGEE. The CDR3 nucleotides are TGTGCCAGCAGCGTAGACGCGGACAATTCACCCCTCCACTTT. Its translation: CASSVDADNSPLHF.

This sequence joins TRBV20-1 and TRBJ1-5, with D unclear. This CDR3 region has 15 residues. Trimming stripped 0 bases from V and 2 bases from J, with 11 bases between. Germline V gene lookup returns CDR1 DFQATT and CDR2 SNEGSKA (reference sequence). CDR3 sequence (DNA): TGCAGTGCTAGAGATTCCCCGAGCGGCAATCAGCCCCAGCATTTT. It encodes CSARDSPSGNQPQHF.

The sample holds a few counts of this clonotype. The chain couples TRBV30 to TRBJ2-7, with 8 bases lining up with TRBD2. V was pared by 0 bases and J by 1 base, with 5 bases of the junction left unmatched. CDR1 and CDR2 from the germline V gene are GTSNPN and SVGIG (reference sequence). The CDR3 has 15 residues. The CDR3 bases are TGTGCCTGGAGTGTTATATCTAGCGGGTCCTACGAGCAGTACTTC. Translation: CAWSVISSGSYEQYF.

This clonotype was found a few times. This chain links TRBV20-1 with TRBJ1-1; 7 bases are shared with TRBD1. In germline, CDR1 is DFQATT, CDR2 SNEGSKA (reference sequence). This CDR3 spans 12 amino acids. V lost 6 bases and J lost 5; bases outside the gene matches: 6. In nucleotides, the CDR3 is TGCAGTGCCCGACAGGGTAATACTGAAGCTTTCTTT. This translates into CSARQGNTEAFF.

The chain recombines TRBV29-1 with TRBJ1-2, with a possible D match to TRBD1 (5 bases). Trimming took 3 bases from V and 8 from J, leaving 13 bases between them. Germline values: CDR1 SQVTM, CDR2 ANQGSEA. The length of the CDR3 is 12 residues. The CDR3 nucleotides are TGCAGCGTTGATCACCCAGGGAAAGGCTACACCTTC. Protein: CSVDHPGKGYTF. Supplemented by reference TRBV29-1 and TRBJ1-2, the full variable domain reads SAVISQKPSRDICQRGTSLTIQCQVDSQVTMMFWYRQQPGQSLTLIATANQGSEATYESGFVIDKFPISRPNLTFSTLTVSNMSPEDSSIYLCSVDHPGKGYTFGSGTRLTVV.